Listed below are T cell receptor beta chains from one sample, sequenced in a study of blood T cell repertoires in COVID-19. Only in-frame clones appear in the TCRdb table, and some are missing; sequencing was by immunoSEQ multiplex PCR. The table lists a few hundred thousand clones, about 84% of them singletons. Sequencing input: PBMCs or T cells enriched from blood (not recorded which). These receptors were taken from a woman aged 35 to 49 with acute COVID-19. Each CDR3 is given with its conserved first and last residue. D genes are given only for firm matches. Only part of the rows carry a size: once, few, many, or a class if the clone is expanded.

D gene	V gene	J gene	clone size	CDR3 protein	CDR3 DNA
.	TRBV18	TRBJ1-5	.	CASSVEGRDQPQHF	TGTGCCAGCTCGGTAGAAGGGAGGGATCAGCCCCAGCATTTT
.	TRBV7-2	TRBJ1-5	.	CASSLRGGGSQPQHF	TGTGCCAGCAGTTTACGGGGAGGGGGGAGTCAGCCCCAGCATTTT
TRBD2	TRBV11-2	TRBJ2-1	.	CASSYVSGGAYNEQFF	TGTGCCAGCAGCTACGTTAGCGGGGGGGCCTACAATGAGCAGTTCTTC
TRBD2	TRBV30	TRBJ2-3	.	CAWSAGLAGVTDTQYF	TGTGCCTGGAGCGCCGGACTAGCGGGAGTCACAGATACGCAGTATTTT
TRBD1	TRBV24-1	TRBJ1-4	.	CATSGPNRDRGGGEKLFF	TGTGCCACCAGTGGTCCCAACCGGGACAGGGGAGGAGGTGAAAAACTGTTTTTT
.	TRBV10-1	TRBJ2-1	.	CASSDPTGEQFF	TGCGCCAGCAGTGACCCAACAGGGGAGCAGTTCTTC
.	TRBV11-3	TRBJ2-7	.	CASSLSGYEQYF	TGTGCCAGCAGCTTATCAGGCTACGAGCAGTACTTC
.	TRBV29-1	TRBJ2-2	once	CSVGEVSGELFF	TGCAGCGTCGGGGAAGTAAGCGGGGAGCTGTTTTTT
TRBD2	TRBV7-7	TRBJ2-3	.	CASSDAGTRSPDTQYF	TGTGCTAGCAGCGACGCCGGGACTAGATCACCAGATACGCAGTATTTT
.	TRBV16	TRBJ1-1	.	CASSRGRGTEAFF	TGTGCCAGCAGTCGGGGGAGGGGCACTGAAGCTTTCTTT
TRBD1	TRBV28	TRBJ1-3	.	CASTRRGGIGNTIYF	TGTGCCAGCACCCGAAGAGGGGGCATTGGAAACACCATATATTTT
.	TRBV14	TRBJ1-5	.	CASSYGGGNQPQHF	TGTGCCAGCAGCTACGGGGGGGGCAATCAGCCCCAGCATTTT
.	TRBV27	TRBJ1-1	few	CASSFARVTEAFF	TGTGCCAGCAGTTTCGCGAGAGTCACTGAAGCTTTCTTT
.	TRBV28	TRBJ2-7	.	CASSYSGRSSYEQYF	TGTGCCAGCAGTTATTCAGGTCGCAGCTCCTACGAGCAGTACTTC
TRBD2	TRBV3-1/TRBV3-2	TRBJ2-7	.	CASGSGGEQYF	TGTGCCAGCGGATCGGGGGGCGAGCAGTACTTC
.	TRBV7-2	TRBJ2-1	.	CASSLDGGAGDEQFF	TGTGCCAGCAGCCTAGATGGGGGGGCAGGGGATGAGCAGTTCTTC
.	TRBV21-1	TRBJ2-4	.	CASSKGVGGAKNIQYF	TGTGCCAGCAGCAAAGGCGTAGGGGGAGCCAAAAACATTCAGTACTTC
.	TRBV19	TRBJ2-7	.	CASSMGLQGWHEQYF	TGTGCCAGTAGTATGGGTCTCCAGGGATGGCACGAGCAGTACTTC
.	TRBV2	TRBJ2-1	.	CASSVRSGPATSSYNEQFF	TGTGCCAGCAGTGTTCGTAGCGGACCGGCCACAAGCTCCTACAATGAGCAGTTCTTC
TRBD1	TRBV30	TRBJ1-3	.	CAGRTGSSGNTIYF	TGTGCCGGACGGACAGGGTCCTCTGGAAACACCATATATTTT